The 31 T cell receptor beta chains in this list originate from one sample, sequenced in a study of shared clonotypes between healthy human individuals. This table comes from immunoSEQ multiplex PCR, and its TCRdb copy is limited to in-frame clones, with some not included. The profile shows around 690,000 clones, around 90% of them singletons. The sequenced sample consisted of memory CD8+ T cells from PBMCs. Subset given: CD45RO+ cells pooled with CCR7-negative TemRA cells. These receptors originate from a man in his late teens or twenties in good health. Some clones in this sample may be carry-over from other donors' samples.

The chain uses TRBV11-2 and TRBJ2-1; a weak D match, TRBD1 (6 bases). The CDR3 loop spans 14 amino acids. Germline V gives CDR1 SGHAT, CDR2 FQNNGV. Trimming stripped 1 base from V and 4 bases from J, with 8 bases between. CDR3 loop: CASSLVGQYNEQFF. CDR3 DNA sequence: TGTGCCAGCAGCTTAGTAGGACAGTACAATGAGCAGTTCTTC. Filled out from reference TRBV11-2 and TRBJ2-1, the complete variable domain reads EAGVAQSPRYKIIEKRQSVAFWCNPISGHATLYWYQQILGQGPKLLIQFQNNGVVDDSQLPKDRFSAERLKGVDSTLKIQPAKLEDSAVYLCASSLVGQYNEQFFGPGTRLTVL.

This clone was detected once. V and J are TRBV9 and TRBJ1-3; no clear D. Germline CDR1 SGDLS, CDR2 YYNGEE. The CDR3 runs to 13 residues. V was pared by 3 bases and J by 0 bases, with 4 bases between. The CDR3 here is CASSANSGNTIYF. CDR3 bases: TGTGCCAGCAGCGCTAACTCTGGAAACACCATATATTTT.

As to this clone: Different DNA sequences within this sample yield the same CDR3. This chain uses TRBV19 with TRBJ1-1; D gene unclear. The V gene lost 1 base and the J gene lost 1 base, with 7 bases spanning the gap. CDR3 size: 14 residues. CDR1 LNHDA and CDR2 SQIVND come from the germline V gene (reference sequence). CDR3 nucleotides: TGTGCCAGTAGTATAGTTTCTGGGAACACTGAAGCTTTCTTT. Protein sequence: CASSIVSGNTEAFF.

The chain joins TRBV19 to TRBJ1-5; 7 bases are shared with TRBD1. Germline lookup yields CDR1 LNHDA and CDR2 SQIVND (reference sequence). Germline trimming cut 7 bases from V and 7 bases from J; bases unmatched to any gene: 7. The CDR3 spans 13 residues. CDR3 coding DNA: TGTGCCAGTAAAAAACAGGGGTTGCAGCCCCAGCATTTT. Protein product: CASKKQGLQPQHF.

The chain joins TRBV27 to TRBJ1-5, with D possibly being TRBD1 (5 bases). The V gene lost 3 bases and the J gene lost 5 bases, with 14 bases spanning the gap. Looked up from germline, CDR1 is MNHEY and CDR2 is SMNVEV (reference sequence). The CDR3 spans 15 residues. The CDR3 DNA reads TGTGCCAGCAGTTTGTCTCAGGGAGGACATCAGCCCCAGCATTTT. Protein sequence: CASSLSQGGHQPQHF.

This chain joins TRBV27 and TRBJ2-1; tentatively, D is TRBD2 (5 bases). Germline V gene lookup returns CDR1 MNHEY and CDR2 SMNVEV (reference sequence). Trimming stripped 6 bases from V and 7 bases from J, with 19 bases between. The CDR3 loop spans 15 amino acids. The CDR3: CASRTGSSVKNEQFF. CDR3 DNA: TGTGCCAGCAGGACGGGATCCTCAGTAAAAAATGAGCAGTTCTTC.

CDR3 protein: CASSQVPEYYQPQHF. Here the CDR3 DNA reads TGCGCCAGCAGCCAAGTCCCAGAGTATTATCAGCCCCAGCATTTT. The chain is built from TRBV4-1 and TRBJ1-5; D not resolved. The CDR3 extends over 15 amino acids. V dropped 1 base and J dropped 5 bases, with 12 bases sitting between them. Germline loops: CDR1 MGHRA, CDR2 YSYEKL.

V gene TRBV9 combines with J gene TRBJ2-1; TRBD2 matches 8 bases. V was clipped by 4 bases and J by 4 bases; unmatched bases: 10. There are 16 residues in the CDR3. Per germline, CDR1 SGDLS and CDR2 YYNGEE. The DNA of the CDR3 is TGTGCCAGCAGCACTTTACTAGCGGCGAGATACAATGAGCAGTTCTTC. It yields the protein CASSTLLAARYNEQFF.

This clone was seen a handful of times. Here the CDR3 reads CASSLVSGIAEAFF. The DNA for the CDR3 is TGTGCCAGCAGCTTAGTCTCCGGGATCGCTGAAGCTTTCTTT. The chain combines TRBV7-9 with TRBJ1-1; D unresolved. Germline V gives CDR1 SEHNR, CDR2 FQNEAQ (reference sequence). The V end was cut by 1 base, the J end by 6 bases, with 12 bases between. The length of the CDR3 is 14 residues.

The chain joins TRBV2 to TRBJ2-5, with TRBD2 matching over 11 bases. The CDR3 has 14 amino acids. V gave up 6 bases and J gave up 5 bases; unmatched junction bases: 5. CDR1 is SNHLY and CDR2 is FYNNEI in the germline V gene. The CDR3 DNA is TGTGCCAGCAGATTACTAGCGGGAGAGGAGACCCAGTACTTC. Translation: CASRLLAGEETQYF.

In DNA, the CDR3 is TGTGCCAGCTCACCTGGAGGACAGGGGGACCAAGAGACCCAGTACTTC. Its protein is CASSPGGQGDQETQYF. The chain has TRBV18 and TRBJ2-5; 10 nucleotides line up with TRBD1. Germline V gene sequence: CDR1 KGHSH, CDR2 LQKENI. The CDR3 has 16 amino acids. The V segment lost 3 bases and the J segment 0 bases; nucleotides outside the gene matches: 4.

V and J are TRBV29-1 and TRBJ2-1; 11 bases align to TRBD2. The J segment lost 5 bases and the V segment lost 2 bases, leaving 8 bases of the junction unmatched. There are 16 residues in the CDR3. Germline V CDR1 and CDR2: SQVTM, ANQGSEA. CDR3 coding DNA: TGCAGCGTTGAAAAAAAGGGACTAGCGGACCACAATGAGCAGTTCTTC. This codes for CSVEKKGLADHNEQFF.

The chain recombines TRBV27 with TRBJ2-7, with TRBD1 matching over 10 bases. The V gene end was trimmed by 7 bases and the J gene end by 5 bases; junction bases not matched to a gene: 8. CDR1 and CDR2 from the germline V gene are MNHEY and SMNVEV (reference sequence). The CDR3 runs 14 residues. In DNA form, the CDR3 reads TGTGCCAGCATCGGGGACAGGGGTTCCCACGAGCAGTACTTC. It specifies CASIGDRGSHEQYF.

V is TRBV6-5 and J is TRBJ1-4; D is uncertain. Between the trimmed V and J ends, which lost 5 bases and 5 bases, there was a span of 6 bases. The length of the CDR3 is 12 residues. Germline V gene sequence: CDR1 MNHEY, CDR2 SVGAGI. CDR3 nucleotides: TGTGCCAGCAGTCAGCAGAATGAAAAACTGTTTTTT. Amino acid sequence: CASSQQNEKLFF.

V gene TRBV7-6 combines with J gene TRBJ2-7; 7 bases are shared with TRBD2. The CDR3 length is 15 residues. The junction had 13 bases not matched to a gene; V was cut back by 4 bases and J by 7 bases. Germline CDR1 SGHVS, CDR2 FNYEAQ. The CDR3 nucleotides are TGTGCCAGCAGCTATGGACCGGGAGGCCCTGGAGAGCAGTACTTC. Residues: CASSYGPGGPGEQYF.

The V and J genes are TRBV6-5 and TRBJ1-1; TRBD1 is a possible D gene (5 bases). This CDR3 is built from 11 residues. Germline CDR1 MNHEY, CDR2 SVGAGI. The ends were cut back, 8 bases at V and 5 bases at J, with 9 bases in the middle. CDR3 region: CASLRGTEAFF. The CDR3 coding sequence is TGTGCCAGCCTCCGGGGGACTGAAGCTTTCTTT.

CDR3 protein: CASSIGGRADYGYTF. The CDR3 DNA reads as TGTGCCAGCAGCATAGGCGGCAGGGCCGACTATGGCTACACCTTC. The chain recombines TRBV7-9 with TRBJ1-2, with a weak D call TRBD1 (5 bases). Germline V gene lookup returns CDR1 SEHNR and CDR2 FQNEAQ (reference sequence). V lost 5 bases and J 3 bases, leaving 16 bases between the germline ends. The CDR3 totals 15 residues.

J is TRBJ1-4 and V is TRBV29-1; 9 bases agree with TRBD1. The germline gives CDR1 SQVTM, CDR2 ANQGSEA. The CDR3 covers 14 residues. V trimming: 6 bases; J trimming: 7 bases; junction bases outside the gene matches: 9. The CDR3 DNA reads TGCAGCGTCGCCGGACAGGGGTTCGGTGAAAAACTGTTTTTT. Translating it yields CSVAGQGFGEKLFF.

The V and J genes are TRBV5-4 and TRBJ2-7; TRBD1 aligns across 7 bases. Per the germline V gene, CDR1 is SGHNT and CDR2 is YYREEE (reference sequence). V gave up 4 bases and J gave up 4 bases; unmatched junction bases: 5. The CDR3 contains 13 residues. CDR3 in amino acids: CASSTDRDYEQYF. The CDR3 DNA sequence: TGTGCCAGCAGCACCGACAGGGATTACGAGCAGTACTTC.

This sequence joins TRBV9 and TRBJ2-6; perhaps D is TRBD1 or TRBD2 (5 bases each). CDR1 and CDR2 (germline): SGDLS, YYNGEE. Trimming cost V 3 bases and J 2 bases, with 12 bases left between them. The CDR3 spans 16 residues. The CDR3 nucleotides read TGTGCCAGCAGCGCCCGTTTGGGACCTGGGGCCAACGTCCTGACTTTC. This codes for CASSARLGPGANVLTF.

The rearrangement links TRBV10-2 to TRBJ2-1; 11 nucleotides line up with TRBD2. This CDR3 spans 15 amino acids. V was clipped by 6 bases and J by 3 bases; unmatched bases: 4. Germline CDR1 and CDR2: WSHSY and SAAADI. The CDR3 nucleotides read TGCGCCAGCAGCTCCGGGACTAGCGGCTACAATGAGCAGTTCTTC. Translation gives CASSSGTSGYNEQFF.

For this clone: This sample includes further DNA sequences coding for the same CDR3. This sequence joins TRBV5-6 and TRBJ2-7; D is uncertain. In germline, CDR1 is SGHDT, CDR2 YYEEEE. V was cut by 4 bases and J by 4 bases, with 12 bases left in between. The CDR3 is 13 residues long. CDR3 sequence: CASSLRVGYEQYF. CDR3 DNA: TGTGCCAGCAGCCTCCGTGTGGGGTACGAGCAGTACTTC.

As concerns this clone: Other DNA sequences in this sample translate to the same CDR3. The rearrangement uses TRBV29-1 and TRBJ2-7, with unresolved D. CDR1 is SQVTM, CDR2 ANQGSEA, per germline. The CDR3 sequence is 10 residues long. With 4 bases removed from V and 4 bases from J, the gap between germline ends came to 5 bases. The CDR3 region is CSVVTYEQYF. CDR3 DNA: TGCAGCGTTGTCACTTACGAGCAGTACTTC.

As regards this clone: This CDR3 is also generated by other DNA sequences in the sample. The chain couples TRBV6-1 to TRBJ2-2; D ambiguous. Per germline, CDR1 MNHNS and CDR2 SASEGT. CDR3 length equals 12 residues. Trimming shortened V by 6 bases and J by 5 bases, and 7 bases separated the two germline ends. CDR3 DNA: TGTGCCAGCAGAGGTGGGACCGGGGAGCTGTTTTTT. Translated: CASRGGTGELFF.

This clone appeared a few times. The rearrangement uses TRBV5-6 and TRBJ2-7; 9 bases line up with TRBD2. CDR1 is SGHDT, CDR2 YYEEEE, per germline. The V gene end was trimmed by 0 bases and the J gene end by 6 bases; junction bases not matched to a gene: 10. This CDR3 comprises 16 residues. The CDR3 DNA follows: TGTGCCAGCAGCTTGGGGGGACCGGGACTAGCCGGCGAGCAGTACTTC. Translated: CASSLGGPGLAGEQYF.

This chain links TRBV29-1 with TRBJ2-2; the D gene could be TRBD1 or TRBD2 (5 bases each). This CDR3 spans 12 amino acids. Between the trimmed V and J ends, which lost 3 bases and 5 bases, there was a span of 7 bases. The germline V gene encodes CDR1 SQVTM and CDR2 ANQGSEA. The CDR3 loop reads CSVDRETGELFF. The CDR3 DNA follows: TGCAGCGTTGACAGGGAGACCGGGGAGCTGTTTTTT.

V is TRBV11-2 and J is TRBJ2-4, with 7 bases that match TRBD2. The length of the CDR3 is 17 residues. Germline V CDR1 and CDR2: SGHAT, FQNNGV. V lost 1 base and J lost 1; bases outside the gene matches: 7. In nucleotides, the CDR3 is TGTGCCAGCAGCTTAGTAGGCGGGAGTTTGGCCAAAAACATTCAGTACTTC. Protein product: CASSLVGGSLAKNIQYF.

The V and J genes are TRBV7-2 and TRBJ2-1; TRBD2 aligns across 13 bases. This CDR3 region has 19 residues. Trimming cost V 5 bases and J 5 bases; bases outside gene matches: 15. Germline CDR1 is SGHTA and CDR2 is FQGNSA. CDR3 protein: CASSPLTGTSGTDHNEQFF. In nucleotides, the CDR3 is TGTGCCAGCAGCCCCCTAACCGGGACTAGCGGGACGGACCACAATGAGCAGTTCTTC.

In regard to this clone: Other DNA sequences from this sample encode an identical CDR3 as well. This chain links TRBV9 with TRBJ1-1; no definite D call. With 3 bases removed from V and 1 base from J, the gap between germline ends came to 4 bases. The CDR3 has 12 residues. The germline V gene has CDR1 SGDLS and CDR2 YYNGEE. As DNA, the CDR3 is TGTGCCAGCAGCGGGGGGAACACTGAAGCTTTCTTT. It specifies CASSGGNTEAFF.

This chain links TRBV6-5 with TRBJ1-5, with D hard to call. This CDR3 comprises 15 residues. V was cut by 5 bases and J by 0 bases, with 11 bases left in between. Germline V gene sequence: CDR1 MNHEY, CDR2 SVGAGI. This CDR3 is CASSNGGNSNQPQHF. CDR3 nucleotides: TGTGCCAGCAGTAACGGAGGGAATAGCAATCAGCCCCAGCATTTT.

The table lists this clone with a few counts. This specimen includes other DNA sequences encoding the same CDR3. This sequence joins TRBV6-5 and TRBJ2-7; D may be TRBD2 (5 bases). The length of the CDR3 is 11 residues. Trimming removed 4 bases at V and 5 bases at J, with 6 bases between. Per the germline V gene, CDR1 is MNHEY and CDR2 is SVGAGI. CDR3 DNA: TGTGCCAGCAGTTTCGGGGACGAGCAGTACTTC. Its protein is CASSFGDEQYF.